These T cell receptor beta chains were read from a single sample in a study of blood T cell repertoires in COVID-19. The assay was immunoSEQ multiplex PCR, and TCRdb's table has in-frame clones only and misses some. The table records approximately 280,000 clones, roughly 90% of them present only once. Sequenced material: peripheral blood. These receptors were collected from a man between 35 and 55 years old with acute or convalescent COVID-19. The CDR3 runs from the conserved cysteine through the conserved F or W. The D gene is left open where the match is weak. Size is omitted from some rows. Given values are once, few, many or a class for expanded clones.

j_gene: TRBJ1-1; abundance: once; d_gene: TRBD1; v_gene: TRBV5-5; CDR3aa: CASSTTTGMNTEAFF; CDR3nt: TGTGCCAGCAGCACTACGACAGGGATGAACACTGAAGCTTTCTTT
j_gene: TRBJ1-6; abundance: .; d_gene: TRBD1; v_gene: TRBV6-5; CDR3aa: CASSPTGDSPLHF; CDR3nt: TGTGCCAGCAGCCCAACAGGGGATTCACCCCTCCACTTT
j_gene: TRBJ1-4; abundance: .; d_gene: .; v_gene: TRBV24-1; CDR3aa: CATRLQGVVEDNEKLFF; CDR3nt: TGTGCCACCAGACTACAGGGTGTGGTGGAAGATAATGAAAAACTGTTTTTT
j_gene: TRBJ2-7; abundance: once; d_gene: TRBD2; v_gene: TRBV12-5; CDR3aa: CASGLRGLAGGSSYEQYF; CDR3nt: TGTGCTAGTGGTTTGCGGGGACTAGCGGGGGGAAGCTCCTACGAGCAGTACTTC
j_gene: TRBJ2-3; abundance: .; d_gene: .; v_gene: TRBV13; CDR3aa: CASSFLREGTDTQYF; CDR3nt: TGTGCCAGCAGCTTCCTCAGGGAAGGCACAGATACGCAGTATTTT
j_gene: TRBJ2-3; abundance: .; d_gene: TRBD1; v_gene: TRBV12-5; CDR3aa: CASGLVGRGRGTQYF; CDR3nt: TGTGCTAGTGGTTTGGTAGGCAGGGGGCGCGGTACGCAGTATTTT
j_gene: TRBJ1-1; abundance: .; d_gene: .; v_gene: TRBV14; CDR3aa: CASSLTGKTEAFF; CDR3nt: TGTGCCAGCAGCCTAACAGGGAAGACTGAAGCTTTCTTT
j_gene: TRBJ2-3; abundance: .; d_gene: TRBD1; v_gene: TRBV2; CDR3aa: CASSGRGRGLTDTQYF; CDR3nt: TGTGCCAGCAGTGGCCGGGGCAGGGGGTTAACAGATACGCAGTATTTT
j_gene: TRBJ1-1; abundance: .; d_gene: .; v_gene: TRBV7-3; CDR3aa: CASSPKAGQGTEAFF; CDR3nt: TGTGCCAGCAGCCCCAAGGCCGGGCAGGGGACTGAAGCTTTCTTT
j_gene: TRBJ2-3; abundance: .; d_gene: .; v_gene: TRBV30; CDR3aa: CAWQGKASTDTQYF; CDR3nt: TGTGCCTGGCAGGGTAAAGCTAGCACAGATACGCAGTATTTT
j_gene: TRBJ2-1; abundance: .; d_gene: TRBD1; v_gene: TRBV5-1; CDR3aa: CASSLAAGGSYNEQFF; CDR3nt: TGCGCCAGCAGCTTGGCCGCAGGGGGCTCCTACAATGAGCAGTTCTTC
j_gene: TRBJ1-1; abundance: .; d_gene: .; v_gene: TRBV5-1; CDR3aa: CASSLGGSEGFF; CDR3nt: TGCGCCAGCAGCTTGGGTGGCTCAGAGGGTTTCTTT
j_gene: TRBJ2-7; abundance: .; d_gene: TRBD2; v_gene: TRBV6-2/TRBV6-3; CDR3aa: CASSYSLAGVVYEQYF; CDR3nt: TGTGCCAGCAGTTACTCACTAGCGGGGGTCGTCTACGAGCAGTACTTC
j_gene: TRBJ1-6; abundance: .; d_gene: TRBD1; v_gene: TRBV5-6; CDR3aa: CASSLPWDRENSPLHF; CDR3nt: TGTGCCAGCAGCTTGCCATGGGACAGGGAAAATTCACCCCTCCACTTT
j_gene: TRBJ2-2; abundance: once; d_gene: .; v_gene: TRBV5-1; CDR3aa: CASSSQGGDTGELFF; CDR3nt: TGCGCCAGCAGCTCCCAGGGTGGGGACACCGGGGAGCTGTTTTTT
j_gene: TRBJ1-2; abundance: .; d_gene: .; v_gene: TRBV18; CDR3aa: CASSPGQGTANGYTF; CDR3nt: TGTGCCAGCTCACCGGGGCAAGGGACTGCCAATGGCTACACCTTC
j_gene: TRBJ1-3; abundance: .; d_gene: TRBD1; v_gene: TRBV5-1; CDR3aa: CASSTATGFGNTIYF; CDR3nt: TGCGCCAGCAGCACGGCGACAGGGTTCGGAAACACCATATATTTT
j_gene: TRBJ1-4; abundance: once; d_gene: .; v_gene: TRBV27; CDR3aa: CASSPLVLDIDEKLFF; CDR3nt: TGTGCCAGCAGTCCCCTCGTTCTGGACATAGATGAAAAACTGTTTTTT
j_gene: TRBJ1-5; abundance: .; d_gene: TRBD1; v_gene: TRBV5-1; CDR3aa: CASSPGTAEYSNQPQHF; CDR3nt: TGCGCCAGCAGCCCCGGGACAGCTGAATATAGCAATCAGCCCCAGCATTTT
j_gene: TRBJ1-2; abundance: once; d_gene: .; v_gene: TRBV6-6; CDR3aa: CASSPRSGTLTNYGYTF; CDR3nt: TGTGCCAGCAGTCCGCGGAGCGGGACCCTCACTAACTATGGCTACACCTTC
j_gene: TRBJ1-1; abundance: .; d_gene: .; v_gene: TRBV6-5; CDR3aa: CASFFSRNTEAFF; CDR3nt: TGTGCCAGCTTCTTTAGCAGAAACACTGAAGCTTTCTTT
j_gene: TRBJ1-5; abundance: .; d_gene: TRBD1; v_gene: TRBV24-1; CDR3aa: CATSDQGAHQPQHF; CDR3nt: TGTGCCACCAGTGACCAGGGGGCGCATCAGCCCCAGCATTTT
j_gene: TRBJ1-1; abundance: .; d_gene: TRBD1; v_gene: TRBV5-1; CDR3aa: CASGGTGGIGTEAFF; CDR3nt: TGCGCCAGCGGAGGGACAGGGGGCATCGGCACTGAAGCTTTCTTT
j_gene: TRBJ1-5; abundance: .; d_gene: .; v_gene: TRBV3-1/TRBV3-2; CDR3aa: CASSQQVRQPQHF; CDR3nt: TGTGCCAGCAGCCAACAGGTTCGTCAGCCCCAGCATTTT